This TCR beta chain was recovered during a study of radiotherapy plus CTLA-4 blockade in lung cancer. The wider study: For approximately 17% of patients, objective responses occurred, and around 31% had disease control. The study, taken as a whole, reports: Reports state that early shifts in blood T cell clones, with interferon-beta, best predicted response. Tumor-derived TCR clones expanded in blood after radiotherapy plus ipilimumab.

In the case of this clone: The target antigen is unknown.

Sequencing used immunoSEQ multiplex PCR; TCRdb keeps in-frame clones, though not all of them. The repertoire has some 110,000 clones, approximately 77% of them found once; the top ten carry 3.3%. Those patients who had chemo-refractory metastatic non-small-cell lung cancer were given focal radiation along with CTLA-4 blockade through ipilimumab. Per germline, CDR1 SGHVS and CDR2 FQNEAQ. This CDR3 region has 14 residues. V lost 5 bases and J lost 9; bases outside the gene matches: 6. The source is a human donor with non-small cell lung cancer that progressed on radiotherapy plus ipilimumab. Some clones in this sample may be carry-over from other donors' samples. The chain combines TRBV7-8 with TRBJ1-6, with 8 bases fitting TRBD1. The sequenced sample was peripheral blood, obtained from a patient treated with radiotherapy plus ipilimumab. Written as DNA, the CDR3 is TGTGCCAGCAGCCCCCGGGACAGGCCTTCACCCCTCCACTTT. It yields the protein CASSPRDRPSPLHF.